A selection of T cell receptor beta chains follows, all from one sample in a study of cytomegalovirus exposure and HLA in healthy donors. Produced via immunoSEQ multiplex PCR; TCRdb's table is partial and in-frame only. The sample lists around 150,000 clones; roughly 71% were seen once. The sample comprised PBMCs. These receptors all come from a woman between 40 and 50 years old in good health and CMV-seronegative. CDR3s include the opening cysteine and the closing phenylalanine or tryptophan. D genes are given only for firm matches. Clone size is given for some rows only: seen once, a few or many times, or a class if the clone is expanded.

j_call,d_call,v_call,cdr3_length,clone_size,cdr3_nt,cdr3_aa
TRBJ2-7,NA,TRBV5-1,14,few,TGCGCCAGCAGCTTGCGGGCGGACTCGGAAAAGCAGTACTTC,CASSLRADSEKQYF
TRBJ1-6,NA,TRBV6-5,15,NA,TGTGCCAGCAGTTACTCGGGCCAGAATAATTCACCCCTCCACTTT,CASSYSGQNNSPLHF
TRBJ1-2,TRBD1,TRBV19,16,once,TGTGCCAGTAGTCCCCGGACAGGGCTAGTCAACTATGGCTACACCTTC,CASSPRTGLVNYGYTF
TRBJ2-5,TRBD2,TRBV10-3,15,NA,TGTGCCATCAGTGATTGGCTAGCGGGGGACGAGACCCAGTACTTC,CAISDWLAGDETQYF
TRBJ2-6,TRBD2,TRBV19,17,few,TGTGCCAGTAGTAAGGGAGGGGTCGGCGCCGGGGCCAACGTCCTGACTTTC,CASSKGGVGAGANVLTF
TRBJ1-2,TRBD1,TRBV4-1,16,NA,TGCGCCAGCAGCCAGGGACAGGGGGCGCGTGGCTATGGCTACACCTTC,CASSQGQGARGYGYTF
TRBJ1-2,TRBD1,TRBV7-9,13,NA,TGTGCCAGCAGCTTAGAACAGGGGTATGGCTACACCTTC,CASSLEQGYGYTF
TRBJ2-1,TRBD2,TRBV6-5,16,NA,TGTGCCAGCAGTTACGCGACTAGCGGGGGGGCTCGGGAGCAGTTCTTC,CASSYATSGGAREQFF
TRBJ2-1,NA,TRBV29-1,12,NA,TGCAGCGTGGTACCAAACAGGAATGAGCAGTTCTTC,CSVVPNRNEQFF
TRBJ2-7,NA,TRBV30,12,NA,TGTGCCTGGAGTGTACAGGGCTACGAGCAGTACTTC,CAWSVQGYEQYF
TRBJ1-2,TRBD1,TRBV29-1,13,NA,TGCCGCGTAAAGGAGGGACAGTTTTATGGCTACACCTTC,CRVKEGQFYGYTF
TRBJ2-1,TRBD2,TRBV6-6,16,NA,TGTGCCAGCAGTTCCCCCGGACTAGCGGCGTACAATGAGCAGTTCTTC,CASSSPGLAAYNEQFF
TRBJ1-2,TRBD1,TRBV19,14,NA,TGTGCCAGTTGGCCACGGACAGGAAACTATGGCTACACCTTC,CASWPRTGNYGYTF
TRBJ1-1,NA,TRBV5-6,14,NA,TGTGCCAGCAGCTTTGGGGGCAGGAACACTGAAGCTTTCTTT,CASSFGGRNTEAFF
TRBJ1-2,TRBD1,TRBV27,15,NA,TGTGCCAGCAGTCCATCGGGACAGGGAACGGAGGGCTACACCTTC,CASSPSGQGTEGYTF
TRBJ2-7,TRBD2,TRBV10-3,14,NA,TGTGCCATCAGTGAGTCTAGAGTAGCGGGGGAGCAGTACTTC,CAISESRVAGEQYF
TRBJ2-1,TRBD2,TRBV9,15,few,TGTGCCAGCAGCGCCGGGACTAGCGGAAACAATGAGCAGTTCTTC,CASSAGTSGNNEQFF
TRBJ2-2,TRBD1,TRBV5-6,16,NA,TGTGCCAGCAGTATGGACAGGGTTAAGAACACCGGGGAGCTGTTTTTT,CASSMDRVKNTGELFF
TRBJ2-2,TRBD1,TRBV7-7,15,NA,TGTGCCAGCAGCGAGCAGGGGGAGAACACCGGGGAGCTGTTTTTT,CASSEQGENTGELFF
TRBJ1-2,NA,TRBV4-2,15,NA,TGTGCCAGCAGCCAAGATCCGGAGGGGTTGGGCGGCTACACCTTC,CASSQDPEGLGGYTF
TRBJ2-3,TRBD2,TRBV5-1,15,NA,TGCGCCAGCAGCTTGGCACTAGCGGGGGTAGATACGCAGTATTTT,CASSLALAGVDTQYF
TRBJ2-5,TRBD2,TRBV7-2,15,NA,TGTGCCAGCAGCCTGACTAGCGGGGGTTCGGAGACCCAGTACTTC,CASSLTSGGSETQYF
TRBJ1-6,NA,TRBV7-6,16,NA,TGTGCCAGCAGCTTAGGAGGAGTCTCCTATAATTCACCCCTCCACTTT,CASSLGGVSYNSPLHF
TRBJ1-1,NA,TRBV10-3,13,NA,TGTGCCATCAACGGGAGAAGTAGCACTGAAGCTTTCTTT,CAINGRSSTEAFF
TRBJ2-1,NA,TRBV2,17,NA,TGTGCCAGCAGTGAATACGTACAGGCCTTGTCCTACAATGAGCAGTTCTTC,CASSEYVQALSYNEQFF
TRBJ2-5,TRBD2,TRBV5-4,15,NA,TGTGCCAGCAGCCCGGGAGGGGGGCAAGAAGAGACCCAGTACTTC,CASSPGGGQEETQYF
TRBJ1-2,NA,TRBV7-9,14,NA,TGTGCCAGCAGCTTCGAGATAGCTAACTATGGCTACACCTTC,CASSFEIANYGYTF
TRBJ1-1,NA,TRBV4-3,13,NA,TGCGCCAGCAGCCACTCTCAGGGAATTGAAGCTTTCTTT,CASSHSQGIEAFF
TRBJ2-7,TRBD1,TRBV15,16,NA,TGTGCCACCAGCTCTCAGGACAGGGGCAAGTCCTACGAGCAGTACTTC,CATSSQDRGKSYEQYF
TRBJ2-7,TRBD1,TRBV2,13,NA,TGTGCCAGCAGTAAAGGGGGCGAGTACGAGCAGTACTTC,CASSKGGEYEQYF
TRBJ2-7,TRBD1,TRBV5-4,13,NA,TGTGCCAGCAGCTCCCAGGGGGCGGACGAGCAGTACTTC,CASSSQGADEQYF
TRBJ1-2,TRBD1,TRBV7-2,16,NA,TGTGCCAGCAGCTTAGGAGAACAGGGGTACAGCTATGGCTACACCTTC,CASSLGEQGYSYGYTF
TRBJ1-5,TRBD1,TRBV2,16,once,TGTGCCAGCCGGTACAGGGGAAGGGGTAGCAATCAGCCCCAGCATTTT,CASRYRGRGSNQPQHF
TRBJ2-7,TRBD2,TRBV25-1,15,NA,TGTGCCAGCAGTGCGACTAGCGGGGGGACCTACGAGCAGTACTTC,CASSATSGGTYEQYF
TRBJ1-3,NA,TRBV19,13,NA,TGTGCCAGTAGTAGTCAGGGCGGAAACACCATATATTTT,CASSSQGGNTIYF
TRBJ2-2,NA,TRBV5-1,14,NA,TGCGCCAGCAGCTTGGACGGGGTAACCGGGGAGCTGTTTTTT,CASSLDGVTGELFF